The 20 T cell receptor beta chains in this list originate from one sample, sequenced in a study of T cell responses to AZD1222 COVID-19 vaccine. TCRdb's copy holds only in-frame clones and misses some; the assay was immunoSEQ multiplex PCR. The sample holds 110,000 to 150,000 clones, just over 90% seen once. The sequencing used peripheral blood, collected on day 0 of AZD1222 vaccination. These receptors came from an adult in good health.

CDR3 sequence reads: CASSYSAAGGPYNEQFF. The DNA for the CDR3 is TGTGCCAGCAGCTACTCCGCGGCGGGGGGGCCGTACAATGAGCAGTTCTTC. V is TRBV11-2 and J is TRBJ2-1, with TRBD2 matching over 9 bases. This CDR3 is 17 amino acids long. J gave up 4 bases and V 4 bases, and 11 bases lay outside the gene matches. Per germline, CDR1 SGHAT and CDR2 FQNNGV.

V is TRBV4-3 and J is TRBJ1-6, with D uncertain. The CDR3 length is 14 residues. Germline V CDR1 and CDR2: LGHNA, YSLEER. Trimming cost V 2 bases and J 6 bases, with 8 bases left between them. CDR3 sequence reads: CASSQWVVNSPLHF. The DNA of the CDR3 is TGCGCCAGCAGCCAATGGGTGGTTAATTCACCCCTCCACTTT.

CDR3 sequence: CASSLAPGGGAYNEQFF. The DNA of the CDR3 is TGTGCCAGCAGCTTGGCCCCCGGCGGGGGGGCCTACAATGAGCAGTTCTTC. This chain connects TRBV7-9 to TRBJ2-1; 9 nucleotides line up with TRBD2. The V gene end was trimmed by 3 bases and the J gene end by 2 bases; junction bases not matched to a gene: 8. The germline V gene has CDR1 SEHNR and CDR2 FQNEAQ (reference sequence). The CDR3 runs to 17 residues.

The chain carries TRBV4-1 and TRBJ1-4, with D possibly TRBD1 on 5 matching bases. Between the trimmed V and J ends, which lost 1 base and 7 bases, there was a span of 10 bases. Germline CDR1 MGHRA, CDR2 YSYEKL. The length of the CDR3 is 14 residues. The CDR3 DNA follows: TGCGCCAGCAGCCAAGGGAGGGGAACTGAAAAACTGTTTTTT. It is translated as CASSQGRGTEKLFF.

This chain links TRBV15 with TRBJ2-3, with a possible D match to TRBD2 (6 bases). CDR3 length: 16 residues. CDR1 LNHNV and CDR2 YYDKDF come from the germline V gene (reference sequence). V was shortened by 4 bases and J by 3 bases, with 17 bases between the two germline ends. CDR3 protein: CATSTRQTRPTDTQYF. CDR3 coding DNA: TGTGCCACCAGCACTCGGCAGACTAGGCCGACAGATACGCAGTATTTT.

This chain uses TRBV15 with TRBJ1-5; possibly TRBD1 for D (5 bases). The germline gives CDR1 LNHNV, CDR2 YYDKDF (reference sequence). This CDR3 has 14 amino acids. V was trimmed by 3 bases and J by 6 bases, leaving 12 bases between them. The CDR3 DNA reads as TGTGCCACCAGCAGCTCATGGGGCAGTCAGCCCCAGCATTTT. Encoded protein: CATSSSWGSQPQHF.

The genes are TRBV6-2 or TRBV6-3 and TRBJ2-4, with D tentatively TRBD1 or TRBD2 (5 bases each). The CDR3 covers 12 residues. Per the germline V gene, CDR1 is MNHEY and CDR2 is SVGEGT. V lost 0 bases, J lost 15 bases, and 12 bases lay in between. The CDR3 DNA is TGTGCCAGCAGTTACTCGACTGGGGGACCGTACTTC. This translates into CASSYSTGGPYF.

The chain recombines TRBV30 with TRBJ1-2; D ambiguous. V gave up 4 bases and J gave up 0 bases, with 9 bases separating them. The CDR3 runs 13 residues. CDR1 is GTSNPN, CDR2 SVGIG, per germline (reference sequence). CDR3 protein: CAWKTQTNYGYTF. CDR3 sequence (DNA): TGTGCCTGGAAGACGCAAACTAACTATGGCTACACCTTC. The whole variable domain, filled in from reference TRBV30 and TRBJ1-2, reads SQTIHQWPATLVQPVGSPLSLECTVEGTSNPNLYWYRQAAGRGLQLLFYSVGIGQISSEVPQNLSASRPQDRQFILSSKKLLLSDSGFYLCAWKTQTNYGYTFGSGTRLTVV.

The chain carries TRBV7-2 and TRBJ1-1, with D unresolved. This CDR3 region has 15 residues. Germline CDR1 SGHTA, CDR2 FQGNSA. Trimming took 1 base from V and 5 from J, leaving 14 bases between them. CDR3 in amino acids: CASSLGYTGVTEAFF. The CDR3 DNA follows: TGTGCCAGCAGCTTAGGATACACCGGGGTGACTGAAGCTTTCTTT.

The CDR3 DNA sequence: TGCGCCAGCAGCCTTCGGGGGACAGAGACCCAGTACTTC. Translated: CASSLRGTETQYF. The chain couples TRBV4-1 to TRBJ2-5; TRBD2 might be the D (6 bases). The CDR3 is 13 amino acids. CDR1 and CDR2 (germline): MGHRA, YSYEKL. The germline V and J ends were trimmed by 4 bases and 4 bases, with 10 bases remaining between them.

This chain links TRBV30 with TRBJ1-1; possibly TRBD1 for D (5 bases). Trimming cost V 5 bases and J 7 bases, with 23 bases left between them. The CDR3 is 15 residues long. The V gene's germline CDR1 is GTSNPN and CDR2 SVGIG (reference sequence). CDR3 in DNA: TGTGCCTGGTTCCCCCATATGGGACGGGGGGATGAAGCTTTCTTT. It yields the protein CAWFPHMGRGDEAFF.

The J gene is TRBJ1-2, the V gene TRBV27; 9 bases align to TRBD1. The J segment lost 5 bases and the V segment lost 5 bases, leaving 3 bases of the junction unmatched. The CDR3 has 13 residues. Per germline, CDR1 MNHEY and CDR2 SMNVEV (reference sequence). The chain's CDR3 is CASSKDRGYGYTF. DNA of the CDR3: TGTGCCAGCAGTAAGGACAGGGGTTATGGCTACACCTTC.

V is TRBV5-6 and J is TRBJ1-1, with no clear D. The CDR3 spans 14 residues. Germline V gene sequence: CDR1 SGHDT, CDR2 YYEEEE. V shed 0 bases and J shed 4 bases, with 10 bases lying between them. CDR3 nucleotide sequence: TGTGCCAGCAGCTTGGGCAGTAGTTTCACTGAAGCTTTCTTT. Residues: CASSLGSSFTEAFF.

This CDR3 is CASSQADSPNRYEQYF. CDR3 sequence (DNA): TGCGCCAGCAGCCAAGCCGACAGCCCAAACCGCTACGAGCAGTACTTC. The gene calls are TRBV4-1 and TRBJ2-7, with D perhaps TRBD1 (5 bases). Germline V gene lookup returns CDR1 MGHRA and CDR2 YSYEKL. CDR3 size: 16 residues. V shed 1 base and J shed 3 bases, with 16 bases lying between them.

This chain connects TRBV7-9 to TRBJ2-5; 9 bases are shared with TRBD2. V shed 3 bases, J shed 2 bases, and the junction held 4 bases outside the gene matches. The V gene's germline CDR1 is SEHNR and CDR2 FQNEAQ (reference sequence). The CDR3 sequence is 15 residues long. CDR3 coding DNA: TGTGCCAGCAGCTTTAGCGGGGGCCCTCAAGAGACCCAGTACTTC. Translating gives CASSFSGGPQETQYF.

As DNA, the CDR3 is TGCGCCAGCAGCCCCCTCCGCGTCACAGATACGCAGTATTTT. Translated, it gives CASSPLRVTDTQYF. The chain recombines TRBV4-1 with TRBJ2-3; D is undetermined. V dropped 4 bases and J dropped 2 bases, with 10 bases sitting between them. CDR3 length equals 14 residues. Germline lookup yields CDR1 MGHRA and CDR2 YSYEKL.

J is TRBJ1-1 and V is TRBV11-3; D might be TRBD1 (6 bases). The ends were cut back, 3 bases at V and 0 bases at J, with 14 bases in the middle. Per the germline V gene, CDR1 is SGHNT and CDR2 is YENEEA. CDR3 length equals 16 residues. The DNA for the CDR3 is TGTGCCAGCAGCTTGTGGGGGCGCGGAATGAACACTGAAGCTTTCTTT. This codes for CASSLWGRGMNTEAFF.

This rearrangement joins TRBV24-1 to TRBJ2-3; the match to TRBD1 covers 7 bases. The CDR3 length is 17 residues. V shed 3 bases, J shed 2 bases, and the junction held 10 bases outside the gene matches. Germline V CDR1 and CDR2: KGHDR, SFDVKD. The CDR3 DNA reads TGTGCCACCAGTGATCCCCGAACAGGGGATTACACAGATACGCAGTATTTT. Translation: CATSDPRTGDYTDTQYF.

The rearrangement joins TRBV5-6 to TRBJ2-6, with no clear D. Trimming cost V 8 bases and J 0 bases, with 6 bases left between them. The CDR3 extends over 13 amino acids. In germline, CDR1 is SGHDT, CDR2 YYEEEE. This CDR3 is CASLRSGANVLTF. In nucleotides, the CDR3 is TGTGCCAGTCTCCGCTCTGGGGCCAACGTCCTGACTTTC.

This chain links TRBV19 with TRBJ2-1; D is unresolved. The V end was cut by 7 bases, the J end by 6 bases, with 7 bases between. Germline V lookup: CDR1 LNHDA, CDR2 SQIVND (reference sequence). The CDR3 length is 11 residues. DNA of the CDR3: TGTGCCAGTACAACCGGCAATGAGCAGTTCTTC. It specifies CASTTGNEQFF.